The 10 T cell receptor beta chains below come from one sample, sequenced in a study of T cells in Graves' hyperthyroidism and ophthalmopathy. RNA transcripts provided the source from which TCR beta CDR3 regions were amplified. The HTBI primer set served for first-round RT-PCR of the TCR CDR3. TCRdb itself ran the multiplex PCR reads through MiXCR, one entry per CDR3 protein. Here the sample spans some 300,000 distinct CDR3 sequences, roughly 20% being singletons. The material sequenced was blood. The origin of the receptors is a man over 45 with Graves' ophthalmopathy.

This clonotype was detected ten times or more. The CDR3 DNA reads TGTGCCAGCAGTTTCAGACAGATCAATCAGCCCCAGCATTTT. As protein: CASSFRQINQPQHF. The V and J genes are TRBV27 and TRBJ1-5, with a weak D call TRBD1 (5 bases). Trimming stripped 3 bases from V and 3 bases from J, with 9 bases between. CDR1 and CDR2 from the germline V gene are MNHEY and SMNVEV (reference sequence). The CDR3 runs to 14 residues.

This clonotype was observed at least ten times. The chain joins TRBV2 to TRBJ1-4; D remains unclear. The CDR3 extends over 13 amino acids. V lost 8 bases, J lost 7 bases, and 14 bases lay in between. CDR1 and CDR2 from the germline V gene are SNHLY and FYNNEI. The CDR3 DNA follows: TGTGCCAGCCGGAGCGGGAGGAGTGAAAAACTGTTTTTT. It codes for CASRSGRSEKLFF.

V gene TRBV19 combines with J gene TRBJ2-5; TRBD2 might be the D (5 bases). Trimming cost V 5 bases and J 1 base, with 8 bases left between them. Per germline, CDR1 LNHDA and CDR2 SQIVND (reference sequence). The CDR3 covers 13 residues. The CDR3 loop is CASSLAIQETQYF. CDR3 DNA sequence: TGTGCCAGTAGTCTAGCAATCCAAGAGACCCAGTACTTC.

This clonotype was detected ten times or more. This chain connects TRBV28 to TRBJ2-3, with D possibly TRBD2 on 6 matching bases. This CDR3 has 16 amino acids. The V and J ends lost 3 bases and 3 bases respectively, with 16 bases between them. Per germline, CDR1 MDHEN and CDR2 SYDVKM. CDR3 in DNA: TGTGCCAGCAGTTTCGGGGACTTCGGAGGGACAGATACGCAGTATTTT. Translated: CASSFGDFGGTDTQYF. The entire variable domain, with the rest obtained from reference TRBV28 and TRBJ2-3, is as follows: DVKVTQSSRYLVKRTGEKVFLECVQDMDHENMFWYRQDPGLGLRLIYFSYDVKMKEKGDIPEGYSVSREKKERFSLILESASTNQTSMYLCASSFGDFGGTDTQYFGPGTRLTVL.

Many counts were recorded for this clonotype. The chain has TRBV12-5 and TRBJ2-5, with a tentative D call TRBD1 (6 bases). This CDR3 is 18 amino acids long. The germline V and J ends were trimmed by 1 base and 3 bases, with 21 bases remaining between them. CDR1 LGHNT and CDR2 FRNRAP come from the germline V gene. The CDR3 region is CASGLALGATRGKETQYF. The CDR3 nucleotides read TGTGCTAGTGGTTTGGCCCTGGGGGCGACGAGGGGCAAAGAGACCCAGTACTTC. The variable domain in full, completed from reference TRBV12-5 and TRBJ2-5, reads DARVTQTPRHKVTEMGQEVTMRCQPILGHNTVFWYRQTMMQGLELLAYFRNRAPLDDSGMPKDRFSAEMPDATLATLKIQPSEPRDSAVYFCASGLALGATRGKETQYFGPGTRLLVL.

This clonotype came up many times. The CDR3 sequence: CASSQDWATRTDTQYF. Written as DNA, the CDR3 is TGTGCCAGCAGCCAAGATTGGGCTACCCGCACAGATACGCAGTATTTT. The rearrangement links TRBV3-1 to TRBJ2-3, with D unresolved. The V and J ends lost 0 bases and 1 base respectively, with 11 bases between them. Germline V lookup: CDR1 LGHDT, CDR2 YNNKEL (reference sequence). This CDR3 region has 16 residues.

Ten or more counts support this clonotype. The CDR3 coding sequence is TGTGCCAGCAGCTTAGATAGAGCTACCTACGAGCAGTACTTC. Encoded protein: CASSLDRATYEQYF. The chain joins TRBV11-2 to TRBJ2-7; D unclear. The CDR3 extends over 14 amino acids. The germline V gene has CDR1 SGHAT and CDR2 FQNNGV. The V gene lost 0 bases and the J gene lost 2 bases, with 8 bases spanning the gap.

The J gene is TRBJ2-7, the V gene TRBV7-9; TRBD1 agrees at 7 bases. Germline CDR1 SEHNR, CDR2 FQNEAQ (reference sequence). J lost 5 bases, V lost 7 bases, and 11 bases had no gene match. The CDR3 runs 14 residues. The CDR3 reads CASNRWTGEDEQYF. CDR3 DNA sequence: TGTGCCAGCAACCGATGGACAGGTGAGGACGAGCAGTACTTC.

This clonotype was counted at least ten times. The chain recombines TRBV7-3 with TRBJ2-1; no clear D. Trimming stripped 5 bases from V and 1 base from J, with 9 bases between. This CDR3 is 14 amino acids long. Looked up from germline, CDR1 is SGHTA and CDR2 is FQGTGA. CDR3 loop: CASSPHRSYNEQFF. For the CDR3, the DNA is TGTGCCAGCAGCCCCCATAGGTCCTACAATGAGCAGTTCTTC.

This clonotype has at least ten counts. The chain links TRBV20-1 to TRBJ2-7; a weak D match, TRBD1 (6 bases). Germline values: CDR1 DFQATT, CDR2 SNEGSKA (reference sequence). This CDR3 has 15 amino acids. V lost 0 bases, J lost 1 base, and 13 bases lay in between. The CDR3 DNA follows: TGCAGTGCTAGAGATACCAGGGACATATCCTACGAGCAGTACTTC. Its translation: CSARDTRDISYEQYF.